The clone carrying this T cell receptor (beta chain) came up many times. The CDR3 extends over 14 amino acids. V dropped 3 bases and J dropped 11 bases, with 20 bases sitting between them. Germline CDR1 SGHRS, CDR2 YFSETQ. TCRdb re-called the RT-PCR reads through MiXCR, storing one row per CDR3 protein. The sample carries around 850,000 distinct CDR3 sequences, approximately 18% recorded once. The data are from a study of response to subunit inactivated influenza vaccine. The sequence derives from a man aged 50-59 years who received an inactivated influenza vaccine. This chain uses TRBV5-1 with TRBJ1-2; D ambiguous. The specimen was PBMCs from blood, collected 5 to 6 days after vaccination. CDR3 region: CASSYSSTETRYTF. As DNA, the CDR3 is TGCGCCAGCAGCTATTCTTCGACGGAAACGAGGTACACCTTC. Based on the CDR3 plus reference TRBV5-1 and TRBJ1-2, the full variable domain is KAGVTQTPRYLIKTRGQQVTLSCSPISGHRSVSWYQQTPGQGLQFLFEYFSETQRNKGNFPGRFSGRQFSNSRSEMNVSTLELGDSALYLCASSYSSTETRYTFGSGTRLTVV.